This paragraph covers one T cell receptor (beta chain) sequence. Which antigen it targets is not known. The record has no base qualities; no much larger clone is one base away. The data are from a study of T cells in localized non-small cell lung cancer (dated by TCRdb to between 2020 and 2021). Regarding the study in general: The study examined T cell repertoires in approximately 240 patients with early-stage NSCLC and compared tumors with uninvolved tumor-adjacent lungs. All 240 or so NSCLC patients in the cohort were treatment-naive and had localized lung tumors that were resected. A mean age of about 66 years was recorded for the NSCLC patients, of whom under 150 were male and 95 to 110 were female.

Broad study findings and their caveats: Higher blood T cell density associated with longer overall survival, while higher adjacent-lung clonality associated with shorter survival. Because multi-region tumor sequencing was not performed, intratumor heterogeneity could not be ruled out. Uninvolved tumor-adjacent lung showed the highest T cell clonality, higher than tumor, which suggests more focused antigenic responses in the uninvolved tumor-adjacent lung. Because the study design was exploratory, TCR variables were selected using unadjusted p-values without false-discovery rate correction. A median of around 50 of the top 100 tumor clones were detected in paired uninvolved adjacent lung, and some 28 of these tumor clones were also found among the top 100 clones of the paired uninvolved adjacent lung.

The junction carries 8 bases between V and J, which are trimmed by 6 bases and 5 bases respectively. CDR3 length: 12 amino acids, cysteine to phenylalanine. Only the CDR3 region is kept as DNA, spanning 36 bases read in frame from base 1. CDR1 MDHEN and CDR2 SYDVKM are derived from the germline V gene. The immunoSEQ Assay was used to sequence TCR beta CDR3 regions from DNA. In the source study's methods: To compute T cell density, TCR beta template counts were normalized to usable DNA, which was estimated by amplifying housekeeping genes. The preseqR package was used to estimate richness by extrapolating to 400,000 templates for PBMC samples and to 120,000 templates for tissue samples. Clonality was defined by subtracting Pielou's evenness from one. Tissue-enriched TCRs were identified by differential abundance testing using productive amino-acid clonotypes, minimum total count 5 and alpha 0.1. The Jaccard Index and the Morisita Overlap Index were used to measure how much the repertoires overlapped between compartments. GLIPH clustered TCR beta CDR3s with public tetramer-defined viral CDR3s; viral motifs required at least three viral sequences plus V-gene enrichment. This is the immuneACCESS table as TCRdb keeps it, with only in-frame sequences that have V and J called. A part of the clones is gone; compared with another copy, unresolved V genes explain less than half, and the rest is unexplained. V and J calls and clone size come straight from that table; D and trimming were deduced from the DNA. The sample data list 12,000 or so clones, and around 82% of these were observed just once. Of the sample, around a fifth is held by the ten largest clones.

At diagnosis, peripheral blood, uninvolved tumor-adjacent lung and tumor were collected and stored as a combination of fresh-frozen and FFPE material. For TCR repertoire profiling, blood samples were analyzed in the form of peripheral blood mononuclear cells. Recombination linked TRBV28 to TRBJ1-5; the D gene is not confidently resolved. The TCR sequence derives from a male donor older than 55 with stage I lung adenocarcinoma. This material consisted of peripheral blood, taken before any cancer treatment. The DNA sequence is TGTGCCAGCAGCCGGGATTATCAGCCCCAGCATTTT. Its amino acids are CASSRDYQPQHF.